The 16 T cell receptor beta chains presented below share a single source sample, sequenced in a study of cytomegalovirus exposure and HLA in healthy donors (dated by TCRdb to about 2017). The method behind the library was the immunoSEQ multiplex PCR assay. A mixture of 60 forward primers for TCR Vbeta segments and 13 reverse primers for TCR Jbeta segments was used in the multiplex PCR. The table comes from immuneACCESS by way of TCRdb, which keeps in-frame sequences with V and J called. Part of the clones is missing from these tables; in studies checked, under half for an unresolved V gene and the rest for unknown reasons. The sample table holds 100,000 to 150,000 clones. The ten largest clones take up roughly 4% of the sample. The sample comprised PBMCs. These receptors all stem from a man aged 18 to 30 in good health and CMV-seronegative.

The genes are TRBV9 and TRBJ2-1, with D tentatively TRBD1 (5 bases). Germline V gene sequence: CDR1 SGDLS, CDR2 YYNGEE. Trimming removed 4 bases from V and 10 bases from J, with 15 bases in between. The CDR3 consists of 13 residues. The CDR3 region is CASSLAPQDEQFF. CDR3 coding DNA: TGTGCCAGCAGCTTAGCCCCACAGGACGAGCAGTTCTTC.

The chain couples TRBV15 to TRBJ2-1; no clear D gene. Germline assignment: CDR1 LNHNV and CDR2 YYDKDF (reference sequence). The CDR3 spans 16 residues. V shed 0 bases and J shed 0 bases, with 9 bases lying between them. CDR3 coding DNA: TGTGCCACCAGCAGAGAGCGACTGATCTCCTACAATGAGCAGTTCTTC. Its protein is CATSRERLISYNEQFF.

The chain has TRBV6-6 and TRBJ2-7, with 7 positions matching TRBD2. V was pared by 0 bases and J by 0 bases, with 2 bases of the junction left unmatched. The CDR3 runs 15 residues. From germline, CDR1 is MNHNY and CDR2 SVGAGI (reference sequence). In nucleotides, the CDR3 is TGTGCCAGCAGTTACTCGGGGGGGAGCTCCTACGAGCAGTACTTC. Its protein is CASSYSGGSSYEQYF.

J is TRBJ2-3 and V is TRBV6-1; 14 bases agree with TRBD2. CDR1 and CDR2 (germline): MNHNS, SASEGT. This CDR3 region has 15 residues. Unmatched junction bases numbered 7, after V lost 8 bases and J lost 6 bases. The CDR3 DNA follows: TGTGCCAGCTCCACTGGACTAGCGGGGGGTGATACGCAGTATTTT. Translation gives CASSTGLAGGDTQYF.

The chain couples TRBV27 to TRBJ1-3, with 11 bases that match TRBD1. V dropped 6 bases and J dropped 4; count of bases not matched to a gene: 8. The germline gives CDR1 MNHEY, CDR2 SMNVEV (reference sequence). The CDR3 is 16 residues long. The CDR3 reads CASSQWTGGLGNTIYF. DNA of the CDR3: TGTGCCAGCAGCCAATGGACAGGGGGCTTAGGAAACACCATATATTTT.

The V call is TRBV7-2, the J call TRBJ1-5; tentatively, D is TRBD1 (5 bases). Germline assignment: CDR1 SGHTA and CDR2 FQGNSA. This CDR3 is 16 amino acids long. V lost 1 base and J lost 2, with 12 bases in between. Written as DNA, the CDR3 is TGTGCCAGCAGCTTAGGAGGCAGGGTTGGCAATCAGCCCCAGCATTTT. As protein: CASSLGGRVGNQPQHF.

CDR3 protein: CATSRGGVGDYEQYF. Written as DNA, the CDR3 is TGTGCCACCAGCAGAGGGGGGGTTGGTGACTACGAGCAGTACTTC. This chain uses TRBV15 with TRBJ2-7; possibly TRBD2 for D (6 bases). Trimming stripped 1 base from V and 3 bases from J, with 13 bases between. CDR1 and CDR2 (germline): LNHNV, YYDKDF (reference sequence). This CDR3 region has 15 residues.

The chain links TRBV7-8 to TRBJ2-5; possibly TRBD1 for D (5 bases). Germline values: CDR1 SGHVS, CDR2 FQNEAQ. This CDR3 has 14 amino acids. The germline V and J ends were trimmed by 6 bases and 3 bases, with 14 bases remaining between them. CDR3 residues: CASSSPDSKETQYF. As DNA, the CDR3 is TGTGCCAGCAGTTCTCCTGACAGTAAAGAGACCCAGTACTTC.

This chain links TRBV5-1 with TRBJ1-2, with 7 positions matching TRBD1. The trim removed 4 bases at V and 9 bases at J, leaving 12 bases unmatched. The CDR3 length is 14 residues. The germline gives CDR1 SGHRS, CDR2 YFSETQ. CDR3 DNA sequence: TGCGCCAGCAGCAGGTCGGGACAGACGTGGAGCTACACCTTC. Its protein product is CASSRSGQTWSYTF.

The V and J genes are TRBV6-1 and TRBJ2-7; 8 bases agree with TRBD1. J gave up 1 base and V 1 base, and 3 bases lay outside the gene matches. Germline CDR1 is MNHNS and CDR2 is SASEGT. CDR3 length: 15 residues. The CDR3: CASSEGWDRSYEQYF. The CDR3 DNA is TGTGCCAGCAGTGAAGGGTGGGACAGGTCCTACGAGCAGTACTTC.

The chain uses TRBV9 and TRBJ2-2, with D possibly TRBD2 on 5 matching bases. Germline V gives CDR1 SGDLS, CDR2 YYNGEE. V was trimmed by 1 base and J by 6 bases, leaving 16 bases between them. The CDR3 runs 16 residues. The CDR3 region is CASSVSGSLAPGELFF. CDR3 nucleotide sequence: TGTGCCAGCAGCGTAAGCGGAAGTCTGGCCCCCGGGGAGCTGTTTTTT.

This chain uses TRBV6-5 with TRBJ2-7; D gene ambiguous. Germline V gene sequence: CDR1 MNHEY, CDR2 SVGAGI. V dropped 0 bases and J dropped 2 bases, with 8 bases sitting between them. The CDR3 totals 14 residues. The CDR3 is CASSYSNIAYEQYF. CDR3 bases: TGTGCCAGCAGTTACTCGAACATTGCCTACGAGCAGTACTTC.

The chain is built from TRBV11-2 and TRBJ2-4, with TRBD2 matching over 7 bases. Germline V gives CDR1 SGHAT, CDR2 FQNNGV. The CDR3 is 16 residues long. J gave up 4 bases and V 2 bases, and 8 bases lay outside the gene matches. CDR3 bases: TGTGCCAGCAGCTTAAATGGTCCTAGCGGTAAAAACATTCAGTACTTC. Translation: CASSLNGPSGKNIQYF.

The rearrangement links TRBV6-1 to TRBJ2-3; 11 bases fit TRBD2. The junction had 4 bases not matched to a gene; V was cut back by 5 bases and J by 3 bases. The CDR3 consists of 15 residues. In germline, CDR1 is MNHNS, CDR2 SASEGT. The CDR3 region is CASSLLAGETDTQYF. The CDR3 DNA is TGTGCCAGCAGTTTACTAGCGGGAGAAACAGATACGCAGTATTTT.

As DNA, the CDR3 is TGTGCCAGCTCACCCGGGATGGGGAACACTGAAGCTTTCTTT. As protein: CASSPGMGNTEAFF. V and J are TRBV18 and TRBJ1-1, with no clear D. The CDR3 runs 14 residues. The V and J ends lost 3 bases and 1 base respectively, with 9 bases between them. Germline V gene sequence: CDR1 KGHSH, CDR2 LQKENI.

This sequence joins TRBV19 and TRBJ2-1; 13 positions match TRBD2. This CDR3 spans 15 amino acids. V lost 9 bases, J lost 3 bases, and 5 bases stayed unmatched. Germline CDR1 and CDR2: LNHDA and SQIVND (reference sequence). Here the CDR3 DNA reads TGTGCCAGCCGGACTAGCGGGAGTCTCTACAATGAGCAGTTCTTC. This codes for CASRTSGSLYNEQFF.